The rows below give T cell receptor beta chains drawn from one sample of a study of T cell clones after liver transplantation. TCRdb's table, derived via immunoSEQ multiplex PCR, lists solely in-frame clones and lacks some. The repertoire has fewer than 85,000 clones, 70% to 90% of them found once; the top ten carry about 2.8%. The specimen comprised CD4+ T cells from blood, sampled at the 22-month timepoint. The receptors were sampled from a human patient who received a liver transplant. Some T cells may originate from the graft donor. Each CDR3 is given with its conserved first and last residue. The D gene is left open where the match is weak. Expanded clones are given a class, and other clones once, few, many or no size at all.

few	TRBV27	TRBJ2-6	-	CASSLFFSGANVLTF	TGTGCCAGCAGTTTATTCTTCTCTGGGGCCAACGTCCTGACTTTC
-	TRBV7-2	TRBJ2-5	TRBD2	CASSWGGLAGQETQYF	TGTGCCAGCAGCTGGGGGGGACTAGCGGGCCAAGAGACCCAGTACTTC
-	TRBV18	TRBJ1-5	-	CASSRSDSSNQPQHF	TGTGCCAGCTCACGATCGGACTCCAGCAATCAGCCCCAGCATTTT
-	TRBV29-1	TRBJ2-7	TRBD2	CSVLAGAVYEQYF	TGCAGCGTTCTAGCGGGAGCGGTATACGAGCAGTACTTC
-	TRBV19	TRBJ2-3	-	CASSNPGFLGARTDTQYF	TGTGCCAGTAGTAACCCCGGTTTTTTGGGGGCCCGCACAGATACGCAGTATTTT
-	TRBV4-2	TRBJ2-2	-	CASSQGQANTGELFF	TGTGCCAGCAGCCAAGGACAGGCGAACACCGGGGAGCTGTTTTTT
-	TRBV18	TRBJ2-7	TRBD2	CASSQGRGVYEQYF	TGTGCCAGCTCACAGGGGAGGGGAGTGTACGAGCAGTACTTC
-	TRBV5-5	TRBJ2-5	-	CASSLVGLRETQYF	TGTGCCAGCAGCTTGGTGGGGTTGCGGGAGACCCAGTACTTC
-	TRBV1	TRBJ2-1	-	CTSSRPDSYNEQFF	TGCACCAGCAGCCGACCGGACTCCTACAATGAGCAGTTCTTC
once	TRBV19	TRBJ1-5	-	CASTPPGQRLGQPQHF	TGTGCCAGTACTCCCCCGGGACAAAGATTAGGGCAGCCCCAGCATTTT
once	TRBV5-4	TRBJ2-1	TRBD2	CASSEKRGGGDEQFF	TGTGCCAGCAGTGAGAAGCGGGGGGGCGGTGATGAGCAGTTCTTC
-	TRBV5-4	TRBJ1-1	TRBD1	CASSLVGQGYTEAFF	TGTGCCAGCAGCTTGGTAGGACAGGGGTACACTGAAGCTTTCTTT
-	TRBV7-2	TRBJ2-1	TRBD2	CASSLAGGPDEQFF	TGTGCCAGCAGTCTAGCGGGGGGGCCCGATGAGCAGTTCTTC
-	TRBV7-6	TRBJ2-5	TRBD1	CASSQWGQGNQETQYF	TGTGCCAGCAGCCAGTGGGGACAGGGGAATCAAGAGACCCAGTACTTC
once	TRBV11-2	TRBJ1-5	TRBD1	CASSATGGVQPQHF	TGTGCCAGCAGCGCCACAGGGGGCGTTCAGCCCCAGCATTTT
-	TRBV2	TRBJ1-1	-	CASSLTGSAEAFF	TGTGCCAGCAGCCTGACAGGAAGCGCTGAAGCTTTCTTT
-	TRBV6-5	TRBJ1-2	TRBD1	CASSYFGQGVYGYTF	TGTGCCAGCAGTTACTTCGGACAGGGGGTCTATGGCTACACCTTC
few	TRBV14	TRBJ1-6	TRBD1	CASSQEDRGWSPLHF	TGTGCCAGCAGCCAAGAGGACAGGGGCTGGTCACCCCTCCACTTT
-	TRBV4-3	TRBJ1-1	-	CASSQRGNTEAFF	TGCGCCAGCAGCCAAAGGGGAAACACTGAAGCTTTCTTT
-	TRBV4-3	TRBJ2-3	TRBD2	CASSQDRRGARRTDTQYF	TGCGCCAGCAGCCAAGACAGGCGGGGGGCAAGACGCACAGATACGCAGTATTTT
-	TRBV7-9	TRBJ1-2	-	CASSLDSDYGYTF	TGTGCCAGCAGCTTAGACAGTGACTATGGCTACACCTTC
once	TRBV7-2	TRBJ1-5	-	CASSLTVNSNQPQHF	TGTGCCAGCAGCTTGACGGTAAATAGCAATCAGCCCCAGCATTTT
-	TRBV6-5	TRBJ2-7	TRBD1	CASSYLRQGAGEQYF	TGTGCCAGCAGTTACTTACGACAGGGGGCAGGGGAGCAGTACTTC
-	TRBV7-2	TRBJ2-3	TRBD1	CASSLGQGGTDTQYF	TGTGCCAGCAGCTTGGGACAGGGGGGGACAGATACGCAGTATTTT
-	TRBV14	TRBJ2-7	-	CASSLYYEQYF	TGTGCCAGCAGCCTTTACTACGAGCAGTACTTC
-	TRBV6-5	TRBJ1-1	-	CASSYGARSTEAFF	TGTGCCAGCAGTTATGGGGCTAGGAGTACTGAAGCTTTCTTT
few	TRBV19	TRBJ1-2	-	CASKTGTSYGYTF	TGTGCCAGCAAAACCGGGACCAGCTATGGCTACACCTTC
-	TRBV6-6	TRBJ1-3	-	CASSYRGPDTGNTIYF	TGTGCCAGCAGTTACCGAGGTCCTGACACTGGAAACACCATATATTTT
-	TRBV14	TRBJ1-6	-	CASSSDLERSPLHF	TGTGCCAGCAGTTCGGACTTAGAAAGATCACCCCTCCACTTT
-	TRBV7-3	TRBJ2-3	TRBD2	CASSPSSGSTDTQYF	TGTGCCAGCAGCCCTTCTAGCGGTAGCACAGATACGCAGTATTTT
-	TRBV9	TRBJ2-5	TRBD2	CASSTNRAGGQETQYF	TGTGCCAGCAGCACTAATAGGGCGGGAGGGCAGGAGACCCAGTACTTC
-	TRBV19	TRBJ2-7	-	CASSIGAVERGGYEQYF	TGTGCCAGTAGTATAGGTGCGGTGGAGAGGGGAGGATACGAGCAGTACTTC